This record looks at one T cell receptor (beta chain) sequence and its context. The germline V gene has CDR1 LNHNV and CDR2 YYDKDF (reference sequence). V was trimmed by 8 bases and J by 2 bases, leaving 9 bases between them. The CDR3 sequence is 12 residues long. This specimen comes from a study of shared T cell receptors in the human thymus. The method was immunoSEQ multiplex PCR; TCRdb's version includes in-frame clones alone and lacks a portion of them. The profile shows 720,000 or so clones, approximately 85% of them singletons. These data were likewise used in another study, on human thymus T cells. This second report adds: Thymic material originated from resections removed in the course of corrective heart surgery.

The V and J genes are TRBV15 and TRBJ1-1; tentatively, D is TRBD1 (5 bases). The source of this sequence is a girl under three years old with a congenital heart defect. The material sequenced was thymocytes. The CDR3 DNA reads TGTGCCACCCTGGGGGGTAACACTGAAGCTTTCTTT. It codes for CATLGGNTEAFF.